The clone carrying this T cell receptor beta chain occurred many times. Its antigen is undetermined. Trimming cost V 0 bases and J 4 bases; bases outside gene matches: 17. Germline values: CDR1 LGHNA, CDR2 YNFKEQ. This CDR3 is 19 amino acids long. Each CDR3 protein gets one entry after TCRdb re-called the 5' RACE reads with MiXCR. The sample records some 220,000 distinct CDR3 sequences, roughly a tenth being singletons. The data originate from a study of CD8 T cells in ankylosing spondylitis. Study-wide results and caveats: Ankylosing spondylitis blood appeared to carry a characteristic TCR beta motif of eight or nine highly homologous variants.

Material for sequencing was blood, either unsorted or a sorted T cell fraction (not recorded which). This sequence joins TRBV4-2 and TRBJ1-2; TRBD1 matches at 7 bases. The sequence was collected from a male donor with ankylosing spondylitis or in good health (not recorded which). The CDR3 sequence: CASSQEYGTAGAWGYGYTF. For the CDR3, the DNA is TGTGCCAGCAGCCAAGAGTATGGGACAGCCGGGGCTTGGGGCTATGGCTACACCTTC.